This TCR beta chain was obtained from a study of cytomegalovirus exposure and HLA in healthy donors. Whole-study results and caveats: Rare TCR sequences predominated, though certain public TCRs were found in many donors. Among TCR beta chains of equal frequency, HLA-associated ones were more clonally expanded in a later analysis. Researchers counted 180 or so TCR beta chains as cytomegalovirus-associated.

60 Vbeta and 13 Jbeta primers were used in PCR. Sequencing was performed with immunoSEQ multiplex PCR; in TCRdb, only in-frame clones are kept and a portion is missing. The table has 120,000 to 150,000 clones, approximately 57% seen once. Points on this clone: What it recognizes is unknown.

Healthy bone marrow donors made up the donors. The source material was PBMCs. This receptor was identified in a male donor in good health and CMV-seronegative.

CDR3 sequence: CATGESGYTF. The CDR3 DNA reads TGTGCCACGGGGGAATCGGGCTACACCTTC. The chain combines TRBV7-2 with TRBJ1-2; possibly TRBD1 for D (5 bases). The CDR3 runs to 10 residues. The V gene lost 10 bases and the J gene lost 8 bases, with 11 bases spanning the gap. Germline CDR1 SGHTA, CDR2 FQGNSA.